The 29 T cell receptor beta chains presented below share a single source sample, sequenced in a study of T cell repertoires in cytomegalovirus infection. MiXCR, applied by TCRdb to the reads, yields one record per CDR3 protein. The sample holds over 300,000 distinct CDR3 sequences, more than 9% seen once. Sequenced sample: PBMCs. These receptors were taken from a human donor in good health (CMV status not recorded). Some clones in this sample may be carry-over from other donors' samples.

The chain couples TRBV11-1 to TRBJ2-2, with D uncertain. Per germline, CDR1 SGHAT and CDR2 FQDESV (reference sequence). The CDR3 runs 12 residues. Trimming took off 5 bases at V and 8 bases at J, with 9 bases between the two ends. The CDR3 here is CASSRDQGELFF. The CDR3 DNA reads TGTGCCAGCAGCAGGGATCAGGGGGAGCTGTTTTTT.

This clonotype occurred many times. The chain combines TRBV7-2 with TRBJ1-3; maybe TRBD1 (6 bases). Trimming cost V 5 bases and J 0 bases, with 11 bases left between them. From germline, CDR1 is SGHTA and CDR2 FQGNSA. There are 15 residues in the CDR3. CDR3 in amino acids: CASSPRRGSGNTIYF. The DNA for the CDR3 is TGTGCCAGCAGCCCCCGCAGGGGCTCTGGAAACACCATATATTTT.

This clonotype was recorded many times. V usage is TRBV7-8 and J usage is TRBJ2-5; D possibly corresponds to TRBD2 (6 bases). The CDR3 is made up of 15 amino acids. Germline V lookup: CDR1 SGHVS, CDR2 FQNEAQ. Trimming shortened V by 1 base and J by 3 bases, and 12 bases separated the two germline ends. CDR3 nucleotide sequence: TGTGCCAGCAGCTTAGTCGGAGGGGAGAAAGAGACCCAGTACTTC. Translating gives CASSLVGGEKETQYF.

This chain links TRBV18 with TRBJ2-5, with D possibly matching TRBD1 (6 bases). Germline CDR1 is KGHSH and CDR2 is LQKENI. Trimming removed 6 bases at V and 1 base at J, with 9 bases between. The CDR3 is 13 residues long. The chain's CDR3 is CASSQGTQETQYF. In DNA, the CDR3 is TGTGCCAGCTCGCAGGGGACCCAAGAGACCCAGTACTTC.

V and J are TRBV6-2 or TRBV6-3 and TRBJ2-7; 7 positions match TRBD1. The CDR3 spans 14 residues. Trimming removed 0 bases from V and 7 bases from J; junction bases left unmatched: 6. Germline-derived CDR1 and CDR2 are MNHEY and SVGEGT. The CDR3: CASSYSRTGPEQYF. The CDR3 nucleotides are TGTGCCAGCAGTTACTCTCGGACAGGCCCGGAGCAGTACTTC.

This clonotype came up many times. This chain joins TRBV4-1 and TRBJ2-1; D may be TRBD2 (6 bases). The germline CDR1 and CDR2 sequences are MGHRA and YSYEKL. CDR3 length equals 14 residues. The germline V and J ends were trimmed by 1 base and 6 bases, with 10 bases remaining between them. The CDR3: CASSQAGSGNEQFF. CDR3 DNA: TGCGCCAGCAGCCAAGCGGGTAGCGGCAATGAGCAGTTCTTC.

The rearrangement links TRBV20-1 to TRBJ1-2; maybe TRBD1 (6 bases). Germline-derived CDR1 and CDR2 are DFQATT and SNEGSKA (reference sequence). This CDR3 spans 13 amino acids. Trimming cost V 5 bases and J 1 base, with 11 bases left between them. The DNA for the CDR3 is TGCAGTGCTGGGCGGACAGTTAACTATGGCTACACCTTC. Residues: CSAGRTVNYGYTF.

This clonotype was detected a few times. J is TRBJ2-5 and V is TRBV3-1, with D perhaps TRBD1 (6 bases). V was shortened by 1 base and J by 6 bases, with 9 bases between the two germline ends. Germline-derived CDR1 and CDR2 are LGHDT and YNNKEL (reference sequence). The CDR3 has 13 amino acids. The CDR3 region is CASSQGWDKTQYF. In DNA form, the CDR3 reads TGTGCCAGCAGCCAAGGTTGGGACAAGACCCAGTACTTC.

CDR3 sequence reads: CATATSSYEKLFF. In DNA, the CDR3 is TGTGCCACCGCGACATCGAGCTATGAAAAACTGTTTTTT. The gene calls are TRBV19 and TRBJ1-4; D is uncertain. From germline, CDR1 is LNHDA and CDR2 SQIVND (reference sequence). Between the trimmed V and J ends, which lost 10 bases and 6 bases, there was a span of 15 bases. The CDR3 is 13 residues long.

This clonotype was seen more than once but under ten times. In nucleotides, the CDR3 is TGTGCCAGCAGCTTGGGGGGGGGTCCCGAGCAGTACTTC. Translated: CASSLGGGPEQYF. This sequence joins TRBV7-2 and TRBJ2-7, with TRBD2 matching 7 bases. The J segment lost 6 bases and the V segment lost 3 bases, leaving 5 bases of the junction unmatched. CDR3 length equals 13 residues. Germline CDR1 reads SGHTA; CDR2 reads FQGNSA.

This clonotype was picked up a small number of times. The chain employs TRBV2 and TRBJ2-7; 7 bases are a match to TRBD2. The germline CDR1 and CDR2 sequences are SNHLY and FYNNEI. This CDR3 comprises 15 residues. This chain's CDR3 is CAILGGTRSSYEQYF. DNA for the CDR3: TGTGCTATCTTGGGGGGGACCCGCAGCTCCTACGAGCAGTACTTC.

The chain employs TRBV9 and TRBJ2-6; the D gene could be TRBD1 or TRBD2 (5 bases each). Germline CDR1 is SGDLS and CDR2 is YYNGEE. This CDR3 has 17 amino acids. The V end was cut by 0 bases, the J end by 4 bases, with 14 bases between. The CDR3 loop is CASSVGGVSGGANVLTF. The CDR3 DNA follows: TGTGCCAGCAGCGTAGGAGGGGTGTCGGGCGGGGCCAACGTCCTGACTTTC.

In this sample, this clonotype turned up many times. The chain joins TRBV7-2 to TRBJ2-7, with D tentatively TRBD2 (6 bases). This CDR3 region has 13 residues. The germline V and J ends were trimmed by 5 bases and 7 bases, with 15 bases remaining between them. Germline assignment: CDR1 SGHTA and CDR2 FQGNSA. CDR3 DNA: TGTGCCAGCAGCCCTGGACTACTAAGGGAGCAGTACTTC. It specifies CASSPGLLREQYF.

This clonotype has ten or more counts. The J gene is TRBJ1-4, the V gene TRBV7-8; 7 bases match TRBD1. The CDR3 is made up of 15 amino acids. The V gene end was trimmed by 3 bases and the J gene end by 4 bases; junction bases not matched to a gene: 5. The germline V gene has CDR1 SGHVS and CDR2 FQNEAQ. CDR3 sequence reads: CASSLGDSFNEKLFF. The CDR3, as DNA: TGTGCCAGCAGCTTGGGGGACAGCTTTAATGAAAAACTGTTTTTT.

At least ten counts were recorded for this clonotype. The rearrangement links TRBV6-1 to TRBJ2-7; 11 nucleotides align to TRBD2. V was clipped by 7 bases and J by 7 bases; unmatched bases: 15. This CDR3 has 16 amino acids. Germline V CDR1 and CDR2: MNHNS, SASEGT. CDR3: CASIVYETSGTGEQYF. The CDR3 DNA reads TGTGCCAGCATTGTCTATGAGACTAGCGGGACCGGTGAGCAGTACTTC.

The CDR3 sequence is CASSPFSGNPLAEQFF. In nucleotides, the CDR3 is TGTGCCAGCAGTCCATTTAGCGGGAACCCTCTTGCTGAGCAGTTCTTC. This chain uses TRBV6-2 or TRBV6-3 with TRBJ2-1; 8 bases agree with TRBD2. With V trimmed by 5 bases and J by 9 bases, 15 bases remained unmatched. This CDR3 is built from 16 residues. Looked up from germline, CDR1 is MNHEY and CDR2 is SVGEGT.

The chain links TRBV7-6 to TRBJ1-1; no clear D gene. CDR3 size: 13 residues. The ends were cut back, 5 bases at V and 7 bases at J, with 14 bases in the middle. Looked up from germline, CDR1 is SGHVS and CDR2 is FNYEAQ. The CDR3 loop is CASSLRPLDEAFF. The CDR3 nucleotides read TGTGCCAGCAGCCTAAGGCCCCTAGATGAAGCTTTCTTT.

The rearrangement joins TRBV20-1 to TRBJ2-3; D perhaps matches TRBD1 (6 bases). There are 14 residues in the CDR3. Germline V gene data show CDR1 as DFQATT and CDR2 as SNEGSKA (reference sequence). V was clipped by 5 bases and J by 1 base, with 13 bases between them. The CDR3 protein is CSASERQGTDTQYF. In DNA form, the CDR3 reads TGCAGTGCTTCGGAGAGACAGGGCACAGATACGCAGTATTTT.

This clonotype has just a few counts. This sequence joins TRBV7-2 and TRBJ1-5; maybe TRBD1 (6 bases). Trimming left V 4 bases short and J 2 bases short, with 15 bases between. Germline loops: CDR1 SGHTA, CDR2 FQGNSA. The CDR3 contains 16 residues. The CDR3: CASSSGLGGGNQPQHF. The CDR3 nucleotides read TGTGCCAGCAGCTCAGGGCTAGGGGGGGGCAATCAGCCCCAGCATTTT.

This clonotype came up many times. The CDR3 loop reads CASNRDPGPYEQYF. Here the CDR3 DNA reads TGTGCCAGCAATCGGGACCCAGGCCCCTACGAGCAGTACTTC. The rearrangement uses TRBV7-2 and TRBJ2-7, with D possibly being TRBD1 or TRBD2 (5 bases each). Per germline, CDR1 SGHTA and CDR2 FQGNSA. The CDR3 contains 14 residues. V lost 7 bases and J lost 2, with 15 bases in between.

V and J are TRBV4-3 and TRBJ2-7; 10 nucleotides match TRBD2. J gave up 7 bases and V 0 bases, and 9 bases lay outside the gene matches. Per the germline V gene, CDR1 is LGHNA and CDR2 is YSLEER. The CDR3 runs 16 residues. The CDR3 DNA reads as TGCGCCAGCAGCCAAGATCGGAGCGGGAGGGCTGGGGAGCAGTACTTC. It specifies CASSQDRSGRAGEQYF.

At least ten counts were recorded for this clonotype. The chain has TRBV28 and TRBJ2-7; the match to TRBD1 covers 8 bases. The CDR3 is made up of 15 amino acids. Germline V gene lookup returns CDR1 MDHEN and CDR2 SYDVKM. J gave up 3 bases and V 5 bases, and 9 bases lay outside the gene matches. The chain's CDR3 is CASSGGQGRFYEQYF. For the CDR3, the DNA is TGTGCCAGCAGTGGAGGACAGGGTAGGTTCTACGAGCAGTACTTC.

This sequence joins TRBV7-6 and TRBJ2-2; the D gene is possibly TRBD2 (6 bases). Trimming pared 3 bases from V and 1 base from J, leaving 12 bases between. From germline, CDR1 is SGHVS and CDR2 FNYEAQ. The CDR3 runs 16 residues. CDR3 in DNA: TGTGCCAGCAGCTTCCGGGATAGCGGGAACACCGGGGAGCTGTTTTTT. This encodes CASSFRDSGNTGELFF.

This clonotype showed up many times. The chain recombines TRBV7-2 with TRBJ2-2; the D is unclear. CDR3 size: 13 residues. From germline, CDR1 is SGHTA and CDR2 FQGNSA. Deletions cut 0 bases from V and 7 bases from J, with 6 bases between. CDR3 residues: CASSLAGNGELFF. CDR3 DNA: TGTGCCAGCAGCTTAGCTGGAAACGGGGAGCTGTTTTTT.

Only a few counts were recorded for this clonotype. CDR3 sequence reads: CASSLGTVGRETQYF. CDR3 bases: TGTGCCAGCAGCCTAGGGACAGTGGGACGAGAGACCCAGTACTTC. The chain employs TRBV7-6 and TRBJ2-5; 7 nucleotides agree with TRBD1. Germline lookup yields CDR1 SGHVS and CDR2 FNYEAQ. The CDR3 loop spans 15 amino acids. J was trimmed by 4 bases and V by 5 bases; bases with no gene match: 10.

The chain carries TRBV6-2 or TRBV6-3 and TRBJ1-5, with D perhaps TRBD1 (6 bases). V shed 8 bases and J shed 2 bases, with 13 bases lying between them. The CDR3 runs 14 residues. Germline V CDR1 and CDR2: MNHEY, SVGEGT. CDR3 sequence reads: CASRRDNGNQPQHF. CDR3 nucleotide sequence: TGTGCCAGCCGCCGGGACAACGGCAATCAGCCCCAGCATTTT.

This clonotype was seen at least ten times. The chain joins TRBV7-8 to TRBJ2-7; TRBD1 matches 8 bases. CDR1 and CDR2 from the germline V gene are SGHVS and FQNEAQ. The V gene end was trimmed by 5 bases and the J gene end by 6 bases; junction bases not matched to a gene: 9. This CDR3 spans 14 amino acids. The CDR3 here is CASSLRTGYAEQYF. Written as DNA, the CDR3 is TGTGCCAGCAGCCTAAGGACAGGGTACGCCGAGCAGTACTTC.

This clonotype was seen a handful of times. The chain recombines TRBV27 with TRBJ1-1; D unclear. Looked up from germline, CDR1 is MNHEY and CDR2 is SMNVEV (reference sequence). V lost 6 bases to trimming and J lost 6 bases, with 14 bases between them. The CDR3 loop spans 13 amino acids. This CDR3 is CASSLHPGAEAFF. The CDR3 nucleotides read TGTGCCAGCAGCTTACACCCCGGGGCTGAAGCTTTCTTT.

This chain joins TRBV7-2 and TRBJ1-6; tentatively, D is TRBD1 (5 bases). The ends were cut back, 2 bases at V and 8 bases at J, with 10 bases in the middle. This CDR3 has 14 residues. Germline V gene sequence: CDR1 SGHTA, CDR2 FQGNSA. In DNA, the CDR3 is TGTGCCAGCAGCTTACAGGGAAAAGATTCACCCCTCCACTTT. This sequence encodes CASSLQGKDSPLHF.